This is a list of T cell receptor beta chains from one sample in a study of shared clonotypes between healthy human individuals. The data were produced by immunoSEQ multiplex PCR, yet TCRdb's version contains in-frame clones alone and is incomplete. Here the sample spans 950,000 to 1,100,000 clones, approximately 76% being singletons. Sequencing was carried out using memory CD4+ T cells sorted from blood. All receptors come from a man younger than 30 in good health. Each CDR3 is given with its conserved first and last residue. The D gene is left open where the match is weak. Clone size is shown for a subset of rows, as once, few, many or a class of expanded clone.

>-|few|TRBV7-2|TRBJ2-4
CASSLAGLWYF
TGTGCCAGCAGCTTAGCCGGGCTGTGGTACTTC
>-|few|TRBV18|TRBJ2-2
CASSRPGATGELFF
TGTGCCAGCTCGCGGCCGGGAGCCACCGGGGAGCTGTTTTTT
>-|-|TRBV6-6|TRBJ1-4
CASNRVEGTNEKLFF
TGTGCCAGCAACCGGGTTGAAGGCACTAATGAAAAACTGTTTTTT
>TRBD2|few|TRBV30|TRBJ2-2
CACPGTSVNTGELFF
TGTGCCTGTCCGGGGACTAGCGTGAACACCGGGGAGCTGTTTTTT
>-|-|TRBV25-1|TRBJ2-5
CASSALRTQYF
TGTGCCAGCAGTGCCCTAAGAACCCAGTACTTC
>-|-|TRBV7-3|TRBJ1-1
CASSSSGARNTEAFF
TGTGCCAGCAGCTCATCAGGGGCCAGGAACACTGAAGCTTTCTTT
>TRBD1|-|TRBV18|TRBJ2-4
CASSPGQENIQYF
TGTGCCAGCTCGCCGGGACAGGAAAACATTCAGTACTTC
>-|-|TRBV11-3|TRBJ1-2
CASSPAKGYGYTF
TGTGCCAGCAGCCCCGCCAAGGGCTATGGCTACACCTTC
>-|-|TRBV7-9|TRBJ2-3
CASSQSDRQYF
TGTGCCAGCAGCCAATCGGACAGACAATATTTT
>-|once|TRBV18|TRBJ1-4
CASSLPGGTNEKLFF
TGTGCCAGCTCACTCCCGGGGGGAACTAATGAAAAACTGTTTTTT
>TRBD1|-|TRBV2|TRBJ2-1
CASRKGQSSYNEQFF
TGTGCCAGCAGGAAGGGACAGAGCTCCTACAATGAGCAGTTCTTC
>-|-|TRBV28|TRBJ1-6
CASPREENSPLHF
TGTGCCAGCCCTCGGGAGGAGAATTCACCCCTCCACTTT
>-|-|TRBV5-6|TRBJ2-7
CASSSGVYEQYF
TGTGCCAGCAGCTCCGGGGTCTACGAGCAGTACTTC
>TRBD1|-|TRBV5-6|TRBJ2-7
CASSLRGPSTIYEQYF
TGTGCCAGCAGCCTTAGGGGGCCTTCCACTATATACGAGCAGTACTTC
>-|-|TRBV12-1|TRBJ2-3
CASSFGLAGSPSTDTQYF
TGTGCCAGCAGCTTCGGACTAGCGGGGAGTCCTAGCACAGATACGCAGTATTTT
>TRBD1|-|TRBV9|TRBJ1-1
CASSGTGTGYTEAFF
TGTGCCAGCAGCGGAACCGGGACAGGGTACACTGAAGCTTTCTTT
>TRBD2|-|TRBV4-3|TRBJ2-5
CASSQAAGLAAPQYF
TGCGCCAGCAGCCAAGCTGCGGGACTAGCGGCACCCCAGTACTTC
>-|few|TRBV6-1|TRBJ2-5
CASKRDNQETQYF
TGTGCCAGCAAACGGGACAACCAAGAGACCCAGTACTTC
>TRBD1|few|TRBV2|TRBJ1-2
CASRGTGAYGYTF
TGTGCCAGCAGGGGCACAGGGGCCTATGGCTACACCTTC
>TRBD2|-|TRBV28|TRBJ2-7
CASSGTGGSSYEQYF
TGTGCCAGCAGCGGGACGGGGGGTAGTTCCTACGAGCAGTACTTC
>-|few|TRBV30|TRBJ1-4
CAWKWGPNEKLFF
TGTGCCTGGAAGTGGGGTCCTAATGAAAAACTGTTTTTT
>-|-|TRBV6-1|TRBJ2-3
CASSEANPGSSRTDTQYF
TGTGCCAGCAGTGAAGCTAACCCCGGTAGTTCCCGCACAGATACGCAGTATTTT
>-|-|TRBV14|TRBJ1-5
CASSLDIRLINQPQHF
TGTGCCAGCAGCCTAGATATTAGACTGATCAATCAGCCCCAGCATTTT
>-|few|TRBV5-4|TRBJ2-5
CASSLQGRDQETQYF
TGTGCCAGCAGCTTGCAGGGGAGGGACCAAGAGACCCAGTACTTC
>-|-|TRBV20-1|TRBJ2-7
CSARDRGQYWF
TGCAGTGCTAGAGATCGTGGCCAGTATTGGTTC
>-|-|TRBV6-1|TRBJ2-5
CASSGQSGGTQYF
TGTGCCAGCAGTGGACAGTCTGGGGGGACCCAGTACTTC
>-|once|TRBV9|TRBJ2-1
CASSVGGLSSYNEQFF
TGTGCCAGCAGCGTAGGAGGTTTAAGCTCCTACAATGAGCAGTTCTTC
>TRBD2|-|TRBV5-1|TRBJ2-7
CASSVLAGSSYEQYF
TGCGCCAGCAGCGTTTTAGCGGGAAGCTCCTACGAGCAGTACTTC
>-|-|TRBV7-9|TRBJ1-2
CATHSTGGGYTF
TGTGCCACCCACTCTACGGGCGGCGGCTACACCTTC
>-|once|TRBV30|TRBJ1-4
CAWSVSPNEKLFF
TGTGCCTGGAGTGTTAGCCCTAATGAAAAACTGTTTTTT
>-|-|TRBV30|TRBJ1-6
CAWRTDNSPLHF
TGTGCCTGGAGAACGGATAATTCACCCCTCCACTTT
>-|-|TRBV10-3|TRBJ1-2
CAISENLGGYTF
TGTGCCATCAGTGAGAATCTGGGCGGCTACACCTTC
>TRBD1|-|TRBV7-2|TRBJ2-7
CASSLRQGNEQYF
TGTGCCAGCAGCTTAAGACAGGGTAACGAGCAGTACTTC
>TRBD2|-|TRBV5-8|TRBJ2-2
CASSFGTRSSGELFF
TGTGCCAGCAGCTTCGGGACTAGAAGTTCCGGGGAGCTGTTTTTT
>TRBD1|many|TRBV14|TRBJ1-1
CASSQEGGHLPGGTEAFF
TGTGCCAGCAGCCAAGAAGGAGGACACCTCCCAGGGGGTACTGAAGCTTTCTTT
>TRBD2|-|TRBV4-1|TRBJ2-1
CASSPKPGLARDHEQFF
TGCGCCAGCAGCCCTAAGCCGGGACTAGCTAGGGACCATGAGCAGTTCTTC
>-|many|TRBV2|TRBJ1-2
CASSEANNYGYTF
TGTGCCAGCAGTGAAGCCAATAACTATGGCTACACCTTC
>TRBD2|-|TRBV4-1|TRBJ2-3
CASSPTSRTSGSDTQYF
TGCGCCAGCAGCCCCACGAGCCGGACTAGCGGGTCAGATACGCAGTATTTT
>-|-|TRBV11-2|TRBJ1-4
CASSPMVGSKLFF
TGTGCCAGCAGCCCTATGGTGGGTAGTAAACTGTTTTTT
>TRBD1|-|TRBV28|TRBJ1-1
CASSGQGAGNTEAFF
TGTGCCAGCAGCGGACAGGGGGCAGGGAACACTGAAGCTTTCTTT